These 25 T cell receptor beta chains were sequenced from one sample in a study of T cell responses to AZD1222 COVID-19 vaccine. Sequencing used immunoSEQ multiplex PCR; TCRdb keeps in-frame clones, though not all of them. The repertoire includes fewer than 150,000 clones, roughly nine tenths of them detected once, and 9% to 9.5% sits in the top ten. Source: peripheral blood, taken 28 days after the second AZD1222 dose. The source is an adult who received the AZD1222 COVID-19 vaccine.

The genes are TRBV11-3 and TRBJ2-1, with TRBD2 matching over 9 bases. The CDR3 has 16 amino acids. Trimming at V came to 1 base and at J to 9 bases, leaving 10 bases not matched to a gene. Germline loops: CDR1 SGHNT, CDR2 YENEEA. CDR3 sequence (DNA): TGTGCCAGCAGCTTAGCGGGTGGCGGGGGGGCATCTGAGCAGTTCTTC. Protein sequence: CASSLAGGGGASEQFF.

This chain uses TRBV9 with TRBJ1-1, with D possibly TRBD1 on 5 matching bases. The CDR3 loop spans 14 amino acids. V lost 4 bases to trimming and J lost 4 bases, with 14 bases between them. CDR1 SGDLS and CDR2 YYNGEE come from the germline V gene. The CDR3 DNA reads TGTGCCAGCAGCCCCCGGTCGGGGGGCACTGAAGCTTTCTTT. Translating it yields CASSPRSGGTEAFF.

The rearrangement uses TRBV7-9 and TRBJ1-1, with D perhaps matching TRBD1 (5 bases). Germline loops: CDR1 SEHNR, CDR2 FQNEAQ (reference sequence). The germline V and J ends were trimmed by 4 bases and 3 bases, with 9 bases remaining between them. The CDR3 totals 13 residues. CDR3 loop: CASSWGADTEAFF. CDR3 nucleotides: TGTGCCAGCAGCTGGGGCGCGGACACTGAAGCTTTCTTT. The entire variable domain, with the rest obtained from reference TRBV7-9 and TRBJ1-1, is as follows: DTGVSQNPRHKITKRGQNVTFRCDPISEHNRLYWYRQTLGQGPEFLTYFQNEAQLEKSRLLSDRFSAERPKGSFSTLEIQRTEQGDSAMYLCASSWGADTEAFFGQGTRLTVV.

The chain combines TRBV6-4 with TRBJ1-2, with a tentative D call TRBD1 (6 bases). The V gene lost 2 bases and the J gene lost 6 bases, with 16 bases spanning the gap. Germline V gives CDR1 MRHNA, CDR2 SNTAGT. This CDR3 has 15 amino acids. The CDR3 spells CASSDKGGAGDGYTF. The CDR3 region has the DNA TGTGCCAGCAGTGACAAAGGGGGTGCCGGGGATGGCTACACCTTC.

The genes are TRBV5-1 and TRBJ2-1; 8 positions match TRBD2. Per the germline V gene, CDR1 is SGHRS and CDR2 is YFSETQ. Trimming cost V 0 bases and J 4 bases; bases outside gene matches: 6. The length of the CDR3 is 16 residues. The DNA of the CDR3 is TGCGCCAGCAGCTTGGTCACTAGCGGAGAGTACAATGAGCAGTTCTTC. This sequence encodes CASSLVTSGEYNEQFF.

CDR3 region: CAISSDPGYEQYF. In DNA, the CDR3 is TGTGCCATCAGTTCGGATCCCGGCTACGAGCAGTACTTC. The chain has TRBV10-3 and TRBJ2-7, with D hard to call. Trimming took 5 bases from V and 3 from J, leaving 11 bases between them. CDR3 length equals 13 residues. CDR1 and CDR2 (germline): ENHRY, SYGVKD.

The V call is TRBV13, the J call TRBJ2-5; D possibly corresponds to TRBD1 (5 bases). The CDR3 runs 14 residues. The V end was cut by 0 bases, the J end by 5 bases, with 10 bases between. The germline V gene encodes CDR1 PRHDT and CDR2 FYEKMQ (reference sequence). CDR3 protein: CASSLGTVLETQYF. CDR3 coding DNA: TGTGCCAGCAGCTTAGGGACAGTGTTGGAGACCCAGTACTTC.

V usage is TRBV13 and J usage is TRBJ2-3; D not certain. The germline V and J ends were trimmed by 0 bases and 0 bases, with 7 bases remaining between them. Germline values: CDR1 PRHDT, CDR2 FYEKMQ (reference sequence). The CDR3 covers 15 residues. The CDR3 here is CASSLGGRSTDTQYF. Written as DNA, the CDR3 is TGTGCCAGCAGCTTAGGAGGGCGTAGCACAGATACGCAGTATTTT.

The genes are TRBV9 and TRBJ1-2; TRBD1 aligns across 8 bases. The CDR3 is 15 amino acids. Germline V gene sequence: CDR1 SGDLS, CDR2 YYNGEE. V lost 0 bases to trimming and J lost 6 bases; unmatched junction nucleotides: 7. CDR3 region: CASSVAGTGYDGYTF. DNA of the CDR3: TGTGCCAGCAGCGTAGCTGGGACAGGTTATGATGGCTACACCTTC.

V and J are TRBV13 and TRBJ2-7, with TRBD1 as a possible D gene (6 bases). V was cut by 5 bases and J by 0 bases, with 20 bases left in between. This CDR3 comprises 17 residues. Germline V CDR1 and CDR2: PRHDT, FYEKMQ (reference sequence). The DNA of the CDR3 is TGTGCCAGCAGCGGGCAACCAGGGGATGTCGGCTCCTACGAGCAGTACGTC. This encodes CASSGQPGDVGSYEQYV.

The chain joins TRBV5-1 to TRBJ1-2, with D uncertain. The V gene lost 0 bases and the J gene lost 6 bases, with 12 bases spanning the gap. The CDR3 contains 14 residues. The germline V gene encodes CDR1 SGHRS and CDR2 YFSETQ. CDR3 nucleotide sequence: TGCGCCAGCAGCTTGGAAGGTTCGGGGAATGGCTACACCTTC. This translates into CASSLEGSGNGYTF.

This clone was detected only a few times. The chain joins TRBV6-2 or TRBV6-3 to TRBJ1-5; D remains unclear. The CDR3 loop spans 14 amino acids. Germline CDR1 reads MNHEY; CDR2 reads SVGEGT. Between the trimmed V and J ends, which lost 2 bases and 9 bases, there was a span of 14 bases. The CDR3, as DNA: TGTGCCAGCAGTTACGTCCCCTACGACCCGCCCCAGCATTTT. This codes for CASSYVPYDPPQHF.

The DNA of the CDR3 is TGTGCCATCAGTGAAATGGGCACCGGGGAGCTGTTTTTT. This codes for CAISEMGTGELFF. This chain connects TRBV10-3 to TRBJ2-2; no clear D. The CDR3 length is 13 residues. Germline V gene lookup returns CDR1 ENHRY and CDR2 SYGVKD. The V and J ends lost 3 bases and 4 bases respectively, with 6 bases between them.

In this sample, this clone turned up a few times. This chain connects TRBV12-3 or TRBV12-4 to TRBJ1-5, with a weak D call TRBD1 (6 bases). V dropped 9 bases and J dropped 6 bases, with 15 bases sitting between them. This CDR3 is 13 amino acids long. In DNA form, the CDR3 reads TGTGCCAGTGGAGGGGGGCTAGGTCAGCCCCAGCATTTT. This encodes CASGGGLGQPQHF.

This chain links TRBV11-2 with TRBJ2-3; TRBD2 matches at 8 bases. Germline V gene data show CDR1 as SGHAT and CDR2 as FQNNGV. The CDR3 sequence is 18 residues long. Unmatched junction bases numbered 14, after V lost 4 bases and J lost 2 bases. CDR3 sequence reads: CASSSSASREDYTDTQYF. As DNA, the CDR3 is TGTGCCAGCAGCTCCTCGGCGTCGCGGGAGGACTACACAGATACGCAGTATTTT.

The V and J genes are TRBV15 and TRBJ1-4, with D hard to call. V was clipped by 2 bases and J by 4 bases, with 2 bases between them. The CDR3 has 12 residues. Looked up from germline, CDR1 is LNHNV and CDR2 is YYDKDF (reference sequence). In DNA form, the CDR3 reads TGTGCCACCAGCAGACTTAATGAAAAACTGTTTTTT. Its translation: CATSRLNEKLFF.

The chain recombines TRBV6-4 with TRBJ2-7, with TRBD1 as a possible D gene (5 bases). Germline V gene data show CDR1 as MRHNA and CDR2 as SNTAGT. V dropped 8 bases and J dropped 1 base, with 6 bases sitting between them. The CDR3 sequence is 11 residues long. CDR3 sequence: CASPGSYEQYV. The CDR3 DNA sequence: TGTGCCAGCCCAGGGTCCTACGAGCAGTACGTC.

This clone occurred a few times. V is TRBV29-1 and J is TRBJ1-1; TRBD1 matches at 10 bases. Germline loops: CDR1 SQVTM, CDR2 ANQGSEA. CDR3 length: 13 residues. The ends lost 3 bases at V and 5 bases at J; junction bases unmatched: 3. The chain's CDR3 is CSVETGGRTEAFF. Written as DNA, the CDR3 is TGCAGCGTTGAGACAGGGGGCAGGACTGAAGCTTTCTTT.

This clone was seen just once. The rearrangement joins TRBV6-2 or TRBV6-3 to TRBJ2-7; D unclear. Trimming took off 0 bases at V and 2 bases at J, with 5 bases between the two ends. The CDR3 totals 13 residues. The germline gives CDR1 MNHEY, CDR2 SVGEGT. The CDR3 spells CASSYSTAYEQYF. The DNA of the CDR3 is TGTGCCAGCAGTTACTCGACGGCCTACGAGCAGTACTTC.

This chain links TRBV7-8 with TRBJ1-1; D remains unclear. V was cut by 1 base and J by 1 base, with 25 bases left in between. There are 20 residues in the CDR3. CDR1 is SGHVS and CDR2 is FQNEAQ in the germline V gene. The CDR3: CASSLVVVGMSGQPNTEAFF. The CDR3 DNA is TGTGCCAGCAGCTTAGTTGTTGTTGGAATGAGTGGCCAACCGAACACTGAAGCTTTCTTT. Looking up the rest from reference TRBV7-8 and TRBJ1-1 gives the full variable domain: GAGVSQSPRYKVAKRGQDVALRCDPISGHVSLFWYQQALGQGPEFLTYFQNEAQLDKSGLPSDRFFAERPEGSVSTLKIQRTQQEDSAVYLCASSLVVVGMSGQPNTEAFFGQGTRLTVV.

The chain combines TRBV5-1 with TRBJ1-2; no reliable D call. This CDR3 has 14 residues. Germline V lookup: CDR1 SGHRS, CDR2 YFSETQ. V lost 4 bases to trimming and J lost 1 base, with 11 bases between them. The CDR3 region has the DNA TGCGCCAGCAGCCCGGAACAGTATAACTATGGCTACACCTTC. It is translated as CASSPEQYNYGYTF.

In its sample, this clone was seen once. The chain carries TRBV7-8 and TRBJ1-5, with D unresolved. Germline V lookup: CDR1 SGHVS, CDR2 FQNEAQ. V dropped 0 bases and J dropped 1 base, with 13 bases sitting between them. This CDR3 has 17 residues. DNA for the CDR3: TGTGCCAGCAGCTTAGCGATGTCAACGGCAAGCAATCAGCCCCAGCATTTT. Protein: CASSLAMSTASNQPQHF.

The chain carries TRBV14 and TRBJ1-2; D is undetermined. The CDR3 runs to 13 residues. Germline CDR1 reads SGHDN; CDR2 reads FVKESK. V shed 2 bases and J shed 8 bases, with 12 bases lying between them. CDR3 sequence reads: CASSQFRWEGYTF. The CDR3 nucleotides are TGTGCCAGCAGCCAATTCAGGTGGGAAGGCTACACCTTC.

V is TRBV28 and J is TRBJ1-1; D not resolved. The germline V gene has CDR1 MDHEN and CDR2 SYDVKM. This CDR3 comprises 12 residues. V was pared by 7 bases and J by 1 base, with 7 bases between. CDR3 sequence (DNA): TGTGCCAGCAAAGTCAGGAACACTGAAGCTTTCTTT. Residues: CASKVRNTEAFF.

J is TRBJ1-2 and V is TRBV4-1; possibly TRBD1 for D (6 bases). This CDR3 region has 18 residues. Germline CDR1 MGHRA, CDR2 YSYEKL. V was cut by 4 bases and J by 0 bases, with 21 bases left in between. The CDR3 protein is CASSRLVVGAPANYGYTF. The CDR3 DNA reads TGCGCCAGCAGCCGCCTTGTAGTGGGGGCGCCGGCTAACTATGGCTACACCTTC.